One sample yielded the 22 T cell receptor beta chains listed below, sequenced in a study of blood T cell repertoires in COVID-19. Libraries were prepared by immunoSEQ multiplex PCR; TCRdb keeps only in-frame clonotypes and omits some of them. The sample contains fewer than 90,000 clones, about three quarters of which appear only once. Specimen: peripheral blood. These receptors came from a woman aged 80 or over with acute or convalescent COVID-19.

This rearrangement joins TRBV28 to TRBJ1-4; 7 bases agree with TRBD1. V lost 2 bases, J lost 6 bases, and 12 bases stayed unmatched. Germline-derived CDR1 and CDR2 are MDHEN and SYDVKM. This CDR3 region has 17 residues. DNA of the CDR3: TGTGCCAGCAGTTTACTCCAAGGGACAGACTCCCATGAAAAACTGTTTTTT. Translated: CASSLLQGTDSHEKLFF.

This clone was counted only a few times. The gene calls are TRBV5-4 and TRBJ2-1, with 9 bases lining up with TRBD2. This CDR3 has 15 residues. V shed 2 bases, J shed 4 bases, and the junction held 4 bases outside the gene matches. Germline loops: CDR1 SGHNT, CDR2 YYREEE (reference sequence). The CDR3 spells CASSFGGGGYNEQFF. CDR3 sequence (DNA): TGTGCCAGCAGCTTCGGCGGGGGGGGTTACAATGAGCAGTTCTTC.

The genes are TRBV19 and TRBJ1-3; D not certain. The CDR3 spans 14 residues. Germline assignment: CDR1 LNHDA and CDR2 SQIVND (reference sequence). Trimming left V 7 bases short and J 0 bases short, with 10 bases between. For the CDR3, the DNA is TGTGCCAGTATTGGACTCCCCTCTGGAAACACCATATATTTT. Translated: CASIGLPSGNTIYF.

The chain links TRBV11-2 to TRBJ2-5; 7 nucleotides line up with TRBD2. Germline trimming cut 8 bases from V and 2 bases from J; bases unmatched to any gene: 8. This CDR3 is 14 amino acids long. CDR1 is SGHAT and CDR2 is FQNNGV in the germline V gene. This CDR3 reads CASLGGRAQETQYF. The CDR3 bases are TGTGCCAGCCTCGGGGGGAGAGCTCAAGAGACCCAGTACTTC.

The chain combines TRBV5-1 with TRBJ2-5; D is perhaps TRBD1 (5 bases). The length of the CDR3 is 14 residues. In germline, CDR1 is SGHRS, CDR2 YFSETQ. Between the trimmed V and J ends, which lost 1 base and 4 bases, there was a span of 11 bases. DNA of the CDR3: TGCGCCAGCAGCTTGCTGGGGCGCGGAGAGACCCAGTACTTC. Residues: CASSLLGRGETQYF.

This chain uses TRBV3-1 (or the pseudogene TRBV3-2) with TRBJ2-7, with 9 bases aligning to TRBD1. CDR3 length: 13 residues. V lost 2 bases, J lost 10 bases, and 6 bases stayed unmatched. CDR1 is LGHDT and CDR2 is YNNKEL in the germline V gene (reference sequence). The chain's CDR3 is CASSQSGQGGQYF. The CDR3 region has the DNA TGTGCCAGCAGCCAATCGGGACAGGGCGGACAGTACTTC.

The rearrangement joins TRBV19 to TRBJ1-2; 10 bases fit TRBD1. Germline V gives CDR1 LNHDA, CDR2 SQIVND (reference sequence). V was clipped by 5 bases and J by 4 bases; unmatched bases: 7. The CDR3 length is 15 residues. In nucleotides, the CDR3 is TGTGCCAGTAGTCTTGGGGGACAGGGGATCTATGGCTACACCTTC. This gives the protein CASSLGGQGIYGYTF.

V and J are TRBV19 and TRBJ1-5; TRBD1 agrees at 10 bases. This CDR3 is built from 14 residues. Germline trimming cut 8 bases from V and 4 bases from J; bases unmatched to any gene: 5. Germline assignment: CDR1 LNHDA and CDR2 SQIVND (reference sequence). The CDR3: CASGTGESNQPQHF. DNA of the CDR3: TGTGCCAGTGGGACAGGGGAGAGTAATCAGCCCCAGCATTTT.

The chain is built from TRBV5-8 and TRBJ2-3, with 7 bases that match TRBD1. The germline V gene has CDR1 SGHTS and CDR2 YDEGEE. The length of the CDR3 is 14 residues. V gave up 4 bases and J gave up 4 bases; unmatched junction bases: 6. CDR3 amino acids: CASSLGDSSDTQYF. As DNA, the CDR3 is TGTGCCAGCAGCCTGGGGGACAGCTCAGATACGCAGTATTTT.

V is TRBV7-8 and J is TRBJ1-3; tentatively, D is TRBD1 (5 bases). Germline loops: CDR1 SGHVS, CDR2 FQNEAQ. Trimming cost V 5 bases and J 0 bases, with 11 bases left between them. CDR3 length: 15 residues. The CDR3 here is CASSLDSLSGNTIYF. CDR3 coding DNA: TGTGCCAGCAGCCTTGACAGCCTCTCTGGAAACACCATATATTTT.

V gene TRBV5-1 combines with J gene TRBJ2-3; 8 bases map to TRBD2. Germline CDR1 is SGHRS and CDR2 is YFSETQ. The V and J ends lost 0 bases and 5 bases, in that order; junction bases with no gene match: 5. The CDR3 extends over 15 amino acids. The CDR3 coding sequence is TGCGCCAGCAGCTTGGGCGAGGCGGGGGGAGATACGCAGTATTTT. Translation gives CASSLGEAGGDTQYF.

The chain has TRBV2 and TRBJ2-3; TRBD2 matches 9 bases. From germline, CDR1 is SNHLY and CDR2 FYNNEI. V lost 4 bases, J lost 5 bases, and 7 bases stayed unmatched. This CDR3 region has 15 residues. CDR3 nucleotides: TGTGCCAGCAGTGGATCAAGCGGGGGGTTAGATACGCAGTATTTT. This gives the protein CASSGSSGGLDTQYF.

V gene TRBV5-1 combines with J gene TRBJ1-1; D not certain. Germline V gives CDR1 SGHRS, CDR2 YFSETQ. The CDR3 totals 18 residues. V gave up 3 bases and J gave up 5 bases, with 26 bases separating them. CDR3 loop: CASSSVRASSFGETEAFF. As DNA, the CDR3 is TGCGCCAGCAGCTCTGTACGGGCCTCCTCCTTCGGGGAAACTGAAGCTTTCTTT.

The J gene is TRBJ1-2, the V gene TRBV19; a possible D gene is TRBD1 (6 bases). The CDR3 length is 15 residues. Germline lookup yields CDR1 LNHDA and CDR2 SQIVND (reference sequence). The V end lost 6 bases, the J end lost 2 bases, and 16 bases lay between the germline ends. The CDR3 DNA is TGTGCCAGTAGGACCTTGGACAGCGTCAACTATGGCTACACCTTC. Its protein product is CASRTLDSVNYGYTF.

This clone was detected once. The CDR3 DNA follows: TGTGCCAGCAGTTACTCGGTACAGAGCACAGATACGCAGTATTTT. Amino acid sequence: CASSYSVQSTDTQYF. The chain carries TRBV6-2 or TRBV6-3 and TRBJ2-3, with D unresolved. V lost 0 bases, J lost 0 bases, and 7 bases lay in between. Germline V CDR1 and CDR2: MNHEY, SVGEGT. The CDR3 is 15 residues long.

The chain combines TRBV6-2 or TRBV6-3 with TRBJ1-5; D not certain. Germline V lookup: CDR1 MNHEY, CDR2 SVGEGT. V lost 5 bases and J 4 bases, leaving 6 bases between the germline ends. The CDR3 runs to 12 residues. CDR3 region: CASSPRNQPQHF. The CDR3 region has the DNA TGTGCCAGCAGTCCCAGAAATCAGCCCCAGCATTTT.

This clone came up a few times. The rearrangement uses TRBV5-4 and TRBJ1-1; a possible D gene is TRBD1 (6 bases). The CDR3 extends over 14 amino acids. V was cut by 2 bases and J by 4 bases, with 12 bases left in between. The germline gives CDR1 SGHNT, CDR2 YYREEE (reference sequence). The CDR3 region has the DNA TGTGCCAGCAGCTTAACAGGGATTGGCACTGAAGCTTTCTTT. Translation: CASSLTGIGTEAFF.

The CDR3 DNA follows: TGTGCCAGCAGCCGCAGGGGGGAGGCGGAGACCCAGTACTTC. This gives the protein CASSRRGEAETQYF. The V and J genes are TRBV11-2 and TRBJ2-5; D might be TRBD1 (7 bases). Germline CDR1 reads SGHAT; CDR2 reads FQNNGV. The CDR3 sequence is 14 residues long. Deletions cut 5 bases from V and 5 bases from J, with 15 bases between.

This chain uses TRBV9 with TRBJ1-3; D ambiguous. Between the trimmed V and J ends, which lost 0 bases and 2 bases, there was a span of 6 bases. Per germline, CDR1 SGDLS and CDR2 YYNGEE. The CDR3 runs 14 residues. CDR3 residues: CASSVVAAGNTIYF. CDR3 bases: TGTGCCAGCAGCGTAGTAGCTGCTGGAAACACCATATATTTT.

The chain's CDR3 is CASSVDRGVNYGYTF. CDR3 nucleotide sequence: TGCGCCAGCAGCGTCGACAGGGGGGTCAACTATGGCTACACCTTC. V is TRBV5-1 and J is TRBJ1-2; TRBD1 matches 9 bases. Germline values: CDR1 SGHRS, CDR2 YFSETQ. V shed 4 bases and J 2 bases; nucleotides not matched to a gene: 6. This CDR3 has 15 residues.

This chain links TRBV5-6 with TRBJ1-1; 9 nucleotides match TRBD1. This CDR3 region has 15 residues. J was trimmed by 1 base and V by 3 bases; bases with no gene match: 4. Germline CDR1 is SGHDT and CDR2 is YYEEEE. CDR3 sequence reads: CASSSTTGGNTEAFF. The DNA of the CDR3 is TGTGCCAGCAGCTCGACGACAGGGGGGAACACTGAAGCTTTCTTT.

The V and J genes are TRBV14 and TRBJ2-2; D is possibly TRBD1 (5 bases). The ends were cut back, 2 bases at V and 4 bases at J, with 11 bases in the middle. CDR1 is SGHDN, CDR2 FVKESK, per germline. The CDR3 has 15 residues. CDR3 amino acids: CASSQLRARTGELFF. CDR3 DNA sequence: TGTGCCAGCAGCCAACTCAGGGCCCGCACCGGGGAGCTGTTTTTT.